This T cell receptor (beta chain) was observed in a study of a mutant IDH1 vaccine in newly diagnosed glioma (TCRdb year 2021). Background for the entire study: Patients received eight vaccinations in weeks 1, 3, 5, 7, 11, 15, 19 and 23, corresponding to visits V03 through V10. Before enrollment, patients had received standard therapy of radiotherapy alone, temozolomide alone, or radiochemotherapy with temozolomide; most received the combination. Vaccination began 4-6 weeks after radiotherapy alone, or alongside temozolomide cycles in the chemotherapy-containing groups. The roughly 30 treated patients were roughly 62% male and about 38% female, with a mean age of around 40 years. Peripheral blood was drawn at six visits: V03 (baseline), V05, V07, V10, V12 and V13. For exploratory analyses, fewer than 30 treated patients had longitudinal TCRB deep sequencing done wherever samples were available. The study at large found these results: Immune responses induced by the vaccine were seen in roughly 95% of patients across multiple MHC alleles. According to the authors, sample limitations meant that analyses of patient blood samples could not be reproduced. Pseudoprogression seemed to be unrelated to changes in the top peripheral T cell clonotypes found by TCRB sequencing. PBMC samples for TCRB deep sequencing were selected based on availability.

A note on this clone: Its specific antigen is unknown. There are no base qualities to consult, and no much larger clone falls within one base.

The CDR3 covers 17 residues, taking in both the cysteine and the phenylalanine. Here the CDR3 DNA is all that survives: 51 bases in frame from base 1. CDR1 and CDR2, looked up from the germline V gene (reference sequence), are SGHNT and YYREEE. V loses 4 bases of germline sequence and J loses 5 bases, and the interval between the two ends is 22 bases. To prepare the library, the immunoSEQ multiplex PCR assay was applied. The hsTCRB Kit was used according to the manufacturer's protocol to amplify rearranged TCR beta chain sequences. Sequencing of TCRB libraries was carried out on an Illumina MiSeq. In the source study's methods: The proprietary platform of the kit vendor was used for demultiplexing, trimming and gene mapping. TCRdb mirrors the immuneACCESS table, restricted to in-frame sequences. Some clones are absent from its copies; in checked studies, under half trace to an unresolved V gene, and the reason for the others is unknown. From that table come the V and J calls and clone size; the DNA was used to work out D and trimming. In all, the sample holds 20,000 to 25,000 clones, and roughly four fifths of those were seen once. Of the sample, around 14% is held by the ten largest clones.

In light of the paper, this sample's time point label describes: week 23, last vaccination. Every vaccine dose consisted of 300 ug of a 20-mer mutant IDH1 peptide in Montanide, administered subcutaneously together with topical imiquimod. Donors had newly diagnosed WHO grade 3 or 4 IDH1-mutant astrocytomas with loss of nuclear ATRX. The samples were drawn from NOA16, a multicentre, single-arm, open-label phase I trial in Germany that tested a mutant IDH1 peptide vaccine in humans for the first time. Genomic DNA for TCRB sequencing was extracted from EDTA blood using the DNeasy Blood and Tissue Kit. Recombination joined TRBV5-4 with TRBJ2-1; D gene: possibly TRBD2, on 5 matching bases. The specimen was PBMCs, collected from a glioma patient whose treatment included an IDH1 peptide vaccine. This TCR derives from a man aged 25-40 years with glioma. The DNA sequence is given as TGTGCCAGCAGCCCCCCCATCGGACTCCTTGGAAACAATGAGCAGTTCTTC. Its coded protein is CASSPPIGLLGNNEQFF.